This is a list of T cell receptor beta chains from one sample in a study of CXCR3-negative and CXCR3-positive naive CD8 T cells. One entry per CDR3 protein, without DNA, is what TCRdb gives after re-calling the 5' RACE reads. The sample's table shows tens of thousands of distinct CDR3 sequences. The sample was naive CXCR3+ CD8+ T cells from blood. The origin of the receptors is a human donor in good health. Some clones in this sample may be carry-over from other donors' samples. CDR3s include the opening cysteine and the closing phenylalanine or tryptophan.

j_call: TRBJ2-2
v_call: TRBV9
cdr3_aa: CASSVAGGTGELFF

j_call: TRBJ2-1
v_call: TRBV13
cdr3_aa: CASSSPAGGLGNEQFF

j_call: TRBJ2-7
v_call: TRBV6-2/TRBV6-3
cdr3_aa: CASSYDLAGAVGSYEQYF

j_call: TRBJ1-2
v_call: TRBV19
cdr3_aa: CASSPGTSSSYTF

j_call: TRBJ2-7
v_call: TRBV15
cdr3_aa: CATRPTGTYEQYF

j_call: TRBJ2-1
v_call: TRBV6-4
cdr3_aa: CASSDSGQGEQFF

j_call: TRBJ2-5
v_call: TRBV11-1
cdr3_aa: CASTTNRGLVLETQYF

j_call: TRBJ2-5
v_call: TRBV12-3/TRBV12-4
cdr3_aa: CASSLAEEETQYF

j_call: TRBJ2-7
v_call: TRBV10-3
cdr3_aa: CAIEELDIGYEQYF

j_call: TRBJ2-7
v_call: TRBV14
cdr3_aa: CASSQDQGRGEQYF

j_call: TRBJ2-5
v_call: TRBV12-3/TRBV12-4
cdr3_aa: CASSPPGSSRETQYF

j_call: TRBJ1-2
v_call: TRBV29-1
cdr3_aa: CSVTFSGGVYGYTF

j_call: TRBJ2-1
v_call: TRBV15
cdr3_aa: CATSSPQGYNEQFF

j_call: TRBJ2-7
v_call: TRBV25-1
cdr3_aa: CASSEYFTQGAYEQYF

j_call: TRBJ2-7
v_call: TRBV29-1
cdr3_aa: CSVESKGGGIGDEQYF

j_call: TRBJ1-5
v_call: TRBV6-2/TRBV6-3
cdr3_aa: CASGSDSSNQPQHF

j_call: TRBJ2-1
v_call: TRBV3-1
cdr3_aa: CASSQDRAGVSNEQFF

j_call: TRBJ2-2
v_call: TRBV21-1
cdr3_aa: CASPPGLAGVANTGELFF

j_call: TRBJ2-2
v_call: TRBV7-3
cdr3_aa: CASSLGPTNTGELFF

j_call: TRBJ2-3
v_call: TRBV6-5
cdr3_aa: CASSYSIAGATDTQYF

j_call: TRBJ1-5
v_call: TRBV10-2
cdr3_aa: CATGQLNQPQHF

j_call: TRBJ1-4
v_call: TRBV27
cdr3_aa: CASSDSPYSEKLFF

j_call: TRBJ2-7
v_call: TRBV5-8
cdr3_aa: CASSLPSFYEQYF

j_call: TRBJ2-1
v_call: TRBV20-1
cdr3_aa: CSVQSSGGPYSYNEQFF

j_call: TRBJ2-1
v_call: TRBV28
cdr3_aa: CASSYEVGLASYNEQFF

j_call: TRBJ1-5
v_call: TRBV28
cdr3_aa: CASTRGSRGNQPQHF

j_call: TRBJ2-7
v_call: TRBV5-1
cdr3_aa: CASSLIRPSGEQYF

j_call: TRBJ2-7
v_call: TRBV7-9
cdr3_aa: CASSLVEYEQYF

j_call: TRBJ1-1
v_call: TRBV28
cdr3_aa: CASRILGANTEAFF

j_call: TRBJ2-2
v_call: TRBV20-1
cdr3_aa: CSARDSSGRNLGELFF

j_call: TRBJ1-5
v_call: TRBV4-1
cdr3_aa: CASSQADGINQPQHF